This TCR beta chain was retrieved from a study of blood T cell repertoires in COVID-19. Study-wide background: Researchers got acute and convalescent COVID-19 samples from the United States, Italy and Spain.

Comments on this clone: The sample carries other DNA sequences with the same CDR3.

As handled by the study authors: For nucleated cells, counts were estimated from reference gene primer amplification. Libraries were prepared by immunoSEQ multiplex PCR; TCRdb keeps only in-frame clonotypes and omits some of them. Clone size and V and J calls were adopted from that table, with D and trimming inferred from the DNA. The sample contains 110,000 to 150,000 clones, 80% to 85% of which appear only once. This clonotype was obtained from a human donor in a cohort sampled during active COVID-19. Sequencing was performed on peripheral blood.

The CDR3 here is CASSPVEGNSPLHF. The CDR3 nucleotides are TGTGCCAGCTCACCAGTTGAGGGAAATTCACCCCTCCACTTT. The chain has TRBV18 and TRBJ1-6; D ambiguous. The CDR3 extends over 14 amino acids. Looked up from germline, CDR1 is KGHSH and CDR2 is LQKENI. Between the trimmed V and J ends, which lost 2 bases and 7 bases, there was a span of 9 bases.